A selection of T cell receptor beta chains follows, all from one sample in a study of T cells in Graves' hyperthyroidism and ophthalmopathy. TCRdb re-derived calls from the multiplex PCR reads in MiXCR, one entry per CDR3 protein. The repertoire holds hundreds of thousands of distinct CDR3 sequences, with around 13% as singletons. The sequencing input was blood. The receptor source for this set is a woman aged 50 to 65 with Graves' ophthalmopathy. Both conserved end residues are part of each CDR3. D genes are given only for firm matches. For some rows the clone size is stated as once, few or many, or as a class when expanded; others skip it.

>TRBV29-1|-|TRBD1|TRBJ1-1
CSVAYRGSSLVTEAFF
TGCAGCGTTGCATACAGGGGTAGTAGTTTGGTCACTGAAGCTTTCTTT
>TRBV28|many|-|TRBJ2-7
CASRGDDIPYEQYF
TGTGCCAGCAGGGGGGACGATATTCCTTATGAGCAGTACTTC
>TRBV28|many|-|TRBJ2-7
CASSFNTFEQYF
TGTGCCAGCAGTTTTAACACCTTCGAGCAGTACTTC
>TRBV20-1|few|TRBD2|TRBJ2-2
CSARLAGVGELFF
TGCAGTGCCCGGCTAGCGGGAGTCGGGGAGCTGTTTTTT
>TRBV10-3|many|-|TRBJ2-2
CAISQTGTRNTGELFF
TGTGCCATCAGTCAGACCGGGACACGAAACACCGGGGAGCTGTTTTTT
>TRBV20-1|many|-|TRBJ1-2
CSARDMNSLNYGYTF
TGCAGTGCTAGAGATATGAACAGCTTAAATTATGGCTACACCTTC
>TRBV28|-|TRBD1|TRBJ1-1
CASSKLRGEAFF
TGTGCCAGCAGTAAACTCAGGGGGGAAGCTTTCTTT
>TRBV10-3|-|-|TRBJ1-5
CAIGEDTTNQPQHF
TGTGCCATAGGGGAGGACACAACAAATCAGCCCCAGCATTTT
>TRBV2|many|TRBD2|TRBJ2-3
CASRGTSGTNPKLTDTQYF
TGTGCCAGCAGAGGGACTAGCGGGACTAATCCTAAGTTAACAGATACGCAGTATTTT
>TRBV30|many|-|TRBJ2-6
CARRDTGANVLTF
TGTGCCCGCCGCGATACTGGGGCCAACGTCCTGACTTTC
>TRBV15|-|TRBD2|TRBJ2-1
CATSSTYPGLAFNEQFF
TGTGCCACCAGCAGTACTTACCCAGGACTAGCATTCAATGAGCAGTTCTTC
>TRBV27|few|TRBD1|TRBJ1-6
CASSSTGTAYNSPLHF
TGTGCCAGCAGTTCGACAGGGACCGCATATAATTCACCCCTCCACTTT
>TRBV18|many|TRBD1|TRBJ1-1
CASSPPLGQLINTEAFF
TGTGCCAGCTCACCACCTTTGGGACAGCTCATAAACACTGAAGCTTTCTTT
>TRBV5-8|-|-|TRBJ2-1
CASSLFLLSDPPFF
TGTGCCAGCAGCTTGTTTTTATTAAGCGATCCCCCGTTCTTC
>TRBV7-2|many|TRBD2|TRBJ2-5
CASSLLAGGGLETQYF
TGTGCCAGCAGCTTACTAGCGGGAGGAGGTTTAGAGACCCAGTACTTC
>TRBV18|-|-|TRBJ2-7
CASSRGFPGYEQYF
TGTGCCAGCAGCCGGGGATTCCCGGGCTACGAGCAGTACTTC
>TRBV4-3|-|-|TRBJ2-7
CASSQGPRWPYEQYF
TGCGCCAGCAGCCAGGGTCCCCGTTGGCCCTACGAGCAGTACTTC
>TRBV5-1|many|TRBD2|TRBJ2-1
CASSPYNLAGSSYNEQFF
TGCGCCAGCAGCCCGTACAATCTAGCGGGATCGAGCTACAATGAGCAGTTCTTC
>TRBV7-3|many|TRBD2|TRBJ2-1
CASSFIRREQGNEQFF
TGTGCCAGCAGCTTCATCCGGCGGGAGCAAGGAAATGAGCAGTTCTTC
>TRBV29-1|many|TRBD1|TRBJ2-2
CSANRDSGPGELFF
TGCAGCGCAAACCGGGACAGCGGTCCCGGGGAGCTGTTTTTT
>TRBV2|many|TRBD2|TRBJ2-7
CASSEGWTSGFEQYF
TGTGCCAGCAGTGAAGGGTGGACTAGCGGCTTCGAGCAGTACTTC
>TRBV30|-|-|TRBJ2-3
CAWSVGVPDTQYF
TGTGCCTGGAGTGTAGGGGTACCAGATACGCAGTATTTT
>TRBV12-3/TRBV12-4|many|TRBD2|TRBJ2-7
CASSGGILAGVRDEQYF
TGTGCCAGCAGTGGGGGGATACTAGCGGGAGTTCGGGACGAGCAGTACTTC
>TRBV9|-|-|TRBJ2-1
CASSGGLTGNYNEQFF
TGTGCCAGCAGCGGAGGCCTTACCGGGAACTACAATGAGCAGTTCTTC
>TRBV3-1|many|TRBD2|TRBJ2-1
CASSHPSGSRYEQFF
TGTGCCAGCAGCCACCCTAGCGGGAGTAGGTATGAGCAGTTCTTC
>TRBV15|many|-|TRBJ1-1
CATSSTGWLVAAFF
TGTGCCACCAGCAGTACGGGGTGGTTAGTCGCGGCTTTCTTT
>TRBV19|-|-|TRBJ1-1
CASSIGVAMNTEAFF
TGTGCCAGTAGTATAGGGGTGGCCATGAACACTGAAGCTTTCTTT
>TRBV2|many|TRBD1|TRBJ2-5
CASRDRDQTQYF
TGTGCCAGCAGGGACAGGGACCAGACCCAGTACTTC
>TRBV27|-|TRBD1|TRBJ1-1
CASSLWPGTANTEAFF
TGTGCCAGCAGCCTATGGCCGGGGACAGCGAACACTGAAGCTTTCTTT
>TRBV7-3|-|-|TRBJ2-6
CASSFFSTSGANVLTF
TGTGCCAGCAGCTTTTTCAGTACCTCTGGGGCCAACGTCCTGACTTTC
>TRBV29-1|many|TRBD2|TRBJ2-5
CSVLLAGGRETQYF
TGCAGCGTTCTGCTAGCGGGAGGGCGAGAGACCCAGTACTTC
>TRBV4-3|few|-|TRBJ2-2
CASSRGNQPTGELFF
TGCGCCAGCAGCCGGGGGAACCAGCCCACCGGGGAGCTGTTTTTT
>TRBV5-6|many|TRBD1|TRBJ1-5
CASSLQGEQPQHF
TGTGCCAGCAGCTTGCAGGGGGAGCAGCCCCAGCATTTT
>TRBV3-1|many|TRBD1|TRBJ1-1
CASSRDRGRNTEAFF
TGTGCCAGCAGCCGCGACAGGGGGCGAAACACTGAAGCTTTCTTT
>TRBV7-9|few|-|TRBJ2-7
CASSPAGRATVHEQYF
TGTGCCAGCAGCCCCGCTGGACGAGCGACCGTTCACGAGCAGTACTTC
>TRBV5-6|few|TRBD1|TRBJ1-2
CASSLDRGQGGYTF
TGTGCCAGCAGCTTGGACAGGGGGCAAGGTGGCTACACCTTC
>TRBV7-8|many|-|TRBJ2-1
CASSLAVGNEQFF
TGTGCCAGCAGCTTAGCCGTGGGCAATGAGCAGTTCTTC
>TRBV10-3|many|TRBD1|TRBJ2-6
CAISPRTGGSGANVLTF
TGTGCCATCAGTCCTCGGACAGGGGGCTCTGGGGCCAACGTCCTGACTTTC
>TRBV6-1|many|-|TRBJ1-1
CAISKDGGNTEAFF
TGTGCCATCTCGAAAGACGGTGGGAACACTGAAGCTTTCTTT
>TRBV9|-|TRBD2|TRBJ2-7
CASSVATSGPYEQYF
TGTGCCAGCAGCGTAGCGACTAGCGGGCCCTACGAGCAGTACTTC
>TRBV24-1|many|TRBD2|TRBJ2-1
CATSDGGLGGYNEQFF
TGTGCCACCAGTGATGGGGGACTAGGCGGCTACAATGAGCAGTTCTTC
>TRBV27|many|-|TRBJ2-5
CASSLWSQETQYF
TGTGCCAGCAGTTTATGGAGTCAAGAGACCCAGTACTTC
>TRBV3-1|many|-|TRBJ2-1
CASSQDEHNNEQFF
TGTGCCAGCAGCCAAGATGAACATAACAATGAGCAGTTCTTC
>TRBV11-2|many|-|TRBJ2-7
CASSPITAYEQYF
TGTGCCAGCAGCCCCATTACCGCCTACGAGCAGTACTTC
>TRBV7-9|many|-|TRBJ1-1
CASSLGAAGNTEAFF
TGTGCCAGCAGCTTAGGGGCGGCAGGGAACACTGAAGCTTTCTTT
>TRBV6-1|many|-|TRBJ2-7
CASSEGIGGSYEQYF
TGTGCCAGCAGTGAGGGGATTGGAGGCTCCTACGAGCAGTACTTC
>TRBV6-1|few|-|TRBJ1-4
CASSPRTAPSEKLFF
TGTGCCAGCAGTCCCCGGACAGCCCCTTCCGAAAAACTGTTTTTT
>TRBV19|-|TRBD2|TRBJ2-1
CASSTKGQYRTSGSLREQFF
TGTGCCAGTAGTACGAAAGGACAGTACAGGACTAGCGGGAGTTTGCGAGAGCAGTTCTTC
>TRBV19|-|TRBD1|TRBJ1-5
CASSADRGLVQPQHF
TGTGCCAGTAGTGCCGACAGGGGGCTGGTTCAGCCCCAGCATTTT
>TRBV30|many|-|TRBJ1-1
CAWSRNRARAEAFF
TGTGCCTGGAGTAGAAACAGGGCGCGGGCTGAAGCTTTCTTT
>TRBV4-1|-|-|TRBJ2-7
CASSIGRSSYEQYF
TGCGCCAGCTCCATCGGCAGGAGCTCCTACGAGCAGTACTTC
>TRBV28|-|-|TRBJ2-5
CASSLWGAEETQYF
TGTGCCAGCAGTTTGTGGGGGGCGGAAGAGACCCAGTACTTC
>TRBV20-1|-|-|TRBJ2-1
CSARRLVNSYNEQFF
TGCAGTGCTAGGCGGCTGGTCAACTCCTACAATGAGCAGTTCTTC
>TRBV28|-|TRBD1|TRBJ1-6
CATGDREYLSLHF
TGTGCCACCGGGGACAGGGAGTATCTCTCCCTCCACTTT
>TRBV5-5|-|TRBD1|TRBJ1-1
CASSLVEGDSTEAFF
TGTGCCAGCAGCTTGGTCGAGGGGGACAGCACTGAAGCTTTCTTT